Listed below are T cell receptor beta chains from one sample, sequenced in a study of T cell responses to AZD1222 COVID-19 vaccine. Here immunoSEQ multiplex PCR was the method, and the copy in TCRdb shows in-frame clones only, minus some. The table lists 150,000 to 200,000 clones, 88% of them singletons, with less than 6.5% in the top ten. The specimen comprised peripheral blood, sampled on day 0 of AZD1222 vaccination. The receptors stem from an adult in good health. CDR3s include the opening cysteine and the closing phenylalanine or tryptophan. A D gene is named only where the DNA matches it firmly. Some rows mark clone size as missing; the rest say once, few, many or name a class of expanded clone.

. | TRBJ2-3 | TRBV9 | . | TGTGCCAGCAGCGCCCGGACTGGTGGAGCAGATACGCAGTATTTT | CASSARTGGADTQYF
. | TRBJ1-1 | TRBV5-1 | . | TGCGCCAGCAGCTTATCGGCAGGGAATGTCCCTGAAGCTTTCTTT | CASSLSAGNVPEAFF
. | TRBJ2-1 | TRBV7-8 | . | TGTGCCAGCAGCTTTCTAGGCTCCTACAATGAGCAGTTCTTC | CASSFLGSYNEQFF
. | TRBJ2-1 | TRBV30 | . | TGTGCCTGGAGTGTAGAGCAGGGGTGGAATGAGCAGTTCTTC | CAWSVEQGWNEQFF
. | TRBJ1-5 | TRBV11-2 | . | TGTGCCAGCAGCAGCATGAGGGGGGTAGGGGGCAATCAGCCCCAGCATTTT | CASSSMRGVGGNQPQHF
once | TRBJ2-2 | TRBV11-3 | . | TGTGCCAGCAGCGCCAACAGGGCCGGGGAGCTGTTTTTT | CASSANRAGELFF
. | TRBJ1-1 | TRBV19 | . | TGTGCCAGTAGTATACAGAACACTGAAGCTTTCTTT | CASSIQNTEAFF
. | TRBJ1-5 | TRBV7-2 | TRBD1 | TGTGCCAGCAGCCTGGGACAGGGTTTTAGTCAGCCCCAGCATTTT | CASSLGQGFSQPQHF
. | TRBJ2-1 | TRBV24-1 | TRBD2 | TGTGCCACCAGTGAGGCCGGGACTAGGACCTACAATGAGCAGTTCTTC | CATSEAGTRTYNEQFF
. | TRBJ1-4 | TRBV28 | TRBD1 | TGTGCCAGCAGTTGGGGACAGGGAGCGGAAAAACTGTTTTTT | CASSWGQGAEKLFF
. | TRBJ2-7 | TRBV7-8 | . | TGTGCCAGCAGCGCGGGGACCTCAAGCTCCTACGAGCAGTACTTC | CASSAGTSSSYEQYF
. | TRBJ1-5 | TRBV27 | . | TGTGCCAGCAGTGGTTGGGGGGGTCAGCCCCAGCATTTT | CASSGWGGQPQHF
. | TRBJ1-1 | TRBV9 | . | TGTGCCAGCAGCGTCATGACGAACACTGAAGCTTTCTTT | CASSVMTNTEAFF
. | TRBJ2-7 | TRBV28 | TRBD1 | TGTGCCAGCCGGGACAGGGCCTACGAGCAGTACTTC | CASRDRAYEQYF
. | TRBJ1-4 | TRBV27 | . | TGTGCCAGCAGCCTCCTCTCCAGGAGAAATGAAAAACTGTTTTTT | CASSLLSRRNEKLFF
. | TRBJ1-2 | TRBV28 | TRBD1 | TGTGCCAGCAGGCCCCAGGGGGGCTATGGCTACACCTTC | CASRPQGGYGYTF
. | TRBJ1-2 | TRBV5-8 | . | TGTGCCAGCAGCTTGGGAGAAGATTATGGCTACACCTTC | CASSLGEDYGYTF
. | TRBJ1-6 | TRBV5-8 | . | TGTGCCAGCAGCTTGGCCGTCACGAGCTCCTATAATTCACCCCTCCACTTT | CASSLAVTSSYNSPLHF
. | TRBJ2-1 | TRBV6-4 | . | TGTGCCAGCAGTGACTCGTCTCGGGATGAGCAGTTCTTC | CASSDSSRDEQFF
. | TRBJ2-3 | TRBV6-5 | TRBD2 | TGTGCCAGCAGTCCCTTTCGCGGGAGGACAGATACGCAGTATTTT | CASSPFRGRTDTQYF
few | TRBJ2-1 | TRBV10-3 | . | TGTGCCATCAGTGAGATACTTAGCTCCTACAATGAGCAGTTCTTC | CAISEILSSYNEQFF
once | TRBJ2-2 | TRBV5-1 | TRBD1 | TGCGCCAGCAGCAGCCTCGGACAGGGGCTCACCGGGGAGCTGTTTTTT | CASSSLGQGLTGELFF
once | TRBJ1-1 | TRBV7-3 | . | TGTGCCAGCAGCTCGGACGAGGGCCGTGAAGCTTTCTTT | CASSSDEGREAFF
. | TRBJ1-1 | TRBV5-6 | . | TGTGCCAGCAGCTTGAGTGGCCTAGTGGGCACTGAAGCTTTCTTT | CASSLSGLVGTEAFF
. | TRBJ1-2 | TRBV13 | . | TGTGCCAGCAGCTTAGACGGTACCTATGGCTACACCTTC | CASSLDGTYGYTF
. | TRBJ2-1 | TRBV27 | TRBD1 | TGTGCCAGCAGAATACCCGGGCGACAGGGTAGGTCCTACAATGAGCAGTTCTTC | CASRIPGRQGRSYNEQFF
. | TRBJ1-1 | TRBV2 | . | TGTGCCAGCCGGGCGGCAGGGCGAAGTGAAGCTTTCTTT | CASRAAGRSEAFF
. | TRBJ2-7 | TRBV5-4 | . | TGTGCCAGCAGCTTGCCGAGCGGCGGGAACACCTACGAGCAGTACTTC | CASSLPSGGNTYEQYF
few | TRBJ2-1 | TRBV27 | . | TGTGCCAGCAGTTTTCAGGGAAGGTTAGATGAGCAGTTCTTC | CASSFQGRLDEQFF
. | TRBJ1-3 | TRBV12-3/TRBV12-4 | TRBD1 | TGTGCCAGCAGAAAACAGGGGGCTCACACCATATATTTT | CASRKQGAHTIYF
. | TRBJ2-7 | TRBV6-5 | TRBD2 | TGTGCCAGCAGTCGGGATCTAGCGGATTCCTACGAGCAGTACTTC | CASSRDLADSYEQYF
. | TRBJ1-3 | TRBV5-3 | TRBD1 | TGTGCCAGAAGCTTGGTCGGGGGGACAGGTTTTTACTGGTCTGGAAACACCATATATTTT | CARSLVGGTGFYWSGNTIYF
. | TRBJ2-7 | TRBV5-1 | TRBD1 | TGCGCCAGCAGCTCGGGACAGGGAGGCTACGAGCAGTACTTC | CASSSGQGGYEQYF
. | TRBJ2-3 | TRBV4-3 | . | TGCGCCAGCAGCCAAGATCGGGCTCGTTCAGGGGTGGATACGCAGTATTTT | CASSQDRARSGVDTQYF
. | TRBJ1-1 | TRBV13 | . | TGTGCCAGCAGCTTATCGAACACTGAAGCTTTCTTT | CASSLSNTEAFF
few | TRBJ2-5 | TRBV2 | TRBD2 | TGTGCCAGCAGACGGACTAGCGGGAGAACCGGGGAGACCCAGTACTTC | CASRRTSGRTGETQYF
once | TRBJ1-1 | TRBV6-2/TRBV6-3 | . | TGTGCCAGCAGTTACGGCGACACGAGAATGACTGAAGCTTTCTTT | CASSYGDTRMTEAFF
. | TRBJ1-5 | TRBV19 | . | TGTGCCAGCCGGGACAATGGCAATCAGCCCCAGCATTTT | CASRDNGNQPQHF
. | TRBJ2-5 | TRBV20-1 | . | TGCAGTGCCCGAACATCGGAGACCCAGTACTTC | CSARTSETQYF
few | TRBJ1-5 | TRBV19 | . | TGTGCCAGTAGTATGGTCACGAACCCCTATCAGCCCCAGCATTTT | CASSMVTNPYQPQHF
. | TRBJ1-1 | TRBV6-4 | TRBD1 | TGTGCCAGCAGGACAGGGGAGGGCACTGAAGCTTTCTTT | CASRTGEGTEAFF
. | TRBJ1-6 | TRBV5-5 | TRBD1 | TGTGCCAGCAGCTTGAGACAGGGCGATAATTCACCCCTCCACTTT | CASSLRQGDNSPLHF
. | TRBJ2-7 | TRBV28 | TRBD1 | TGTGCCAGCACATCAAGACAGGGTTCCTACGAGCAGTACTTC | CASTSRQGSYEQYF
. | TRBJ1-3 | TRBV10-1 | . | TGCGCCAGCAGTGAGCAGGTGCACTCTGGAAACACCATATATTTT | CASSEQVHSGNTIYF
once | TRBJ1-3 | TRBV28 | . | TGTGCCAGCAGTTTATTCTCTGGAAACACCATATATTTT | CASSLFSGNTIYF
. | TRBJ1-6 | TRBV7-9 | . | TGTGCCAGCAGGGAACTAGATAATTCACCCCTCCACTTT | CASRELDNSPLHF
. | TRBJ1-4 | TRBV4-3 | . | TGCGCCAGCAGCCGGGACGCAACTAATGAAAAACTGTTTTTT | CASSRDATNEKLFF
. | TRBJ1-6 | TRBV5-1 | . | TGCGCCAGCAGCTTAGTATCCAGGGCGTTGAATTCACCCCTCCACTTT | CASSLVSRALNSPLHF
. | TRBJ1-5 | TRBV12-3/TRBV12-4 | . | TGTGCCAGCAGTCTCGGGGGGCCCCAGCATTTT | CASSLGGPQHF
. | TRBJ1-5 | TRBV19 | TRBD1 | TGTGCCAGTGATAACCGGGACAGCTTCAATCAGCCCCAGCATTTT | CASDNRDSFNQPQHF
. | TRBJ2-1 | TRBV15 | . | TGTGCCACCAGCAGAGACCCGGGAGTTGAAATTGAGCAGTTCTTC | CATSRDPGVEIEQFF
once | TRBJ1-1 | TRBV6-6 | TRBD1 | TGTGCCAGCAGACGACAGGGCTCGAACACTGAAGCTTTCTTT | CASRRQGSNTEAFF
. | TRBJ1-2 | TRBV24-1 | TRBD1 | TGTGCCACCAGTGACAGGGACAGCACTAACTATGGCTACACCTTC | CATSDRDSTNYGYTF
. | TRBJ1-6 | TRBV28 | . | TGTGCCAGCAGTTCTGGACAGACCGTGTATAATTCACCCCTCCACTTT | CASSSGQTVYNSPLHF
. | TRBJ2-4 | TRBV4-2 | TRBD2 | TGTGCCAGCAGCCAAAAGGCGGGGAGGGACATTCAGTACTTC | CASSQKAGRDIQYF
. | TRBJ1-1 | TRBV7-9 | . | TGTGCCAGTAGAAGGGTTACTGAAGCTTTCTTT | CASRRVTEAFF
. | TRBJ1-1 | TRBV2 | . | TGTGCCAGCACCCAAGACCCACTTCTAGCTTTCTTT | CASTQDPLLAFF